This TCR beta chain stems from a study of T cell responses to AZD1222 COVID-19 vaccine. As concerns this clone: As yet, its antigen is unknown.

The germline V and J ends were trimmed by 8 bases and 3 bases, with 15 bases remaining between them. Germline CDR1 LGHDT, CDR2 YNNKEL (reference sequence). The CDR3 spans 14 residues. Study-wide points: Repertoire sampling was restricted to post-peak T cell response timepoints. Seropositive at baseline were only six or seven AZD1222 recipients.

Measured with immunoSEQ multiplex PCR; TCRdb has only the in-frame clones, and not every one. Of around 130,000 clones listed, 90% were seen once; the top ten hold more than 3.5%. J is TRBJ2-3 and V is TRBV3-1 (or the pseudogene TRBV3-2); D perhaps matches TRBD2 (7 bases). Sequencing used peripheral blood, obtained 28 days after the second dose of the MenACWY control vaccine. The sequence was collected from an adult who received the MenACWY meningococcal vaccine as a control. In nucleotides, the CDR3 is TGTGCCAGCTCCTTGGCGGGGGCAACAGATACGCAGTATTTT. Its protein is CASSLAGATDTQYF.